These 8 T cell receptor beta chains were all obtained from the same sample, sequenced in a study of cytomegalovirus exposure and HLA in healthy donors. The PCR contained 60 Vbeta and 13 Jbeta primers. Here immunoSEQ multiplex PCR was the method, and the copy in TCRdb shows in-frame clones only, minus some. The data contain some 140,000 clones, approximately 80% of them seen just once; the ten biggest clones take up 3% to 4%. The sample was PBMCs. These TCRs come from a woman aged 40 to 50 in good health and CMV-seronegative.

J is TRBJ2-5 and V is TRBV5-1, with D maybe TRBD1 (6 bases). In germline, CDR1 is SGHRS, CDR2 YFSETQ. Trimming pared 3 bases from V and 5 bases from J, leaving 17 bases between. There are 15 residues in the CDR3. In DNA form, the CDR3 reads TGCGCCAGCAGCTCGCAAGACAGGCGAGGGGAGACCCAGTACTTC. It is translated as CASSSQDRRGETQYF.

The CDR3 region is CASSEVGTGSFYEQYF. The DNA of the CDR3 is TGTGCCAGCAGTGAAGTAGGGACAGGGAGCTTTTACGAGCAGTACTTC. The genes are TRBV6-1 and TRBJ2-7, with 9 bases identical to TRBD1. The CDR3 runs to 16 residues. Unmatched junction bases numbered 8, after V lost 1 base and J lost 4 bases. Germline V CDR1 and CDR2: MNHNS, SASEGT.

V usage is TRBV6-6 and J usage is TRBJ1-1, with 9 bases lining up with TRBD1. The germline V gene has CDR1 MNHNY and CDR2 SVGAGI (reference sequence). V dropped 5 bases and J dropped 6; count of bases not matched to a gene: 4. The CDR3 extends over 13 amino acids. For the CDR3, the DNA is TGTGCCAGCAGTAAGCGACAGGGGGCTGAAGCTTTCTTT. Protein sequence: CASSKRQGAEAFF.

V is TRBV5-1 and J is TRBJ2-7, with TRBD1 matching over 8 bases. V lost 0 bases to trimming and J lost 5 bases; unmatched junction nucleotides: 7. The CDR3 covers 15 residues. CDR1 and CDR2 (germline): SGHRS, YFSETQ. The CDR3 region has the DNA TGCGCCAGCAGCTTGGCCGGACAGGGTATTAACGAGCAGTACTTC. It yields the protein CASSLAGQGINEQYF.

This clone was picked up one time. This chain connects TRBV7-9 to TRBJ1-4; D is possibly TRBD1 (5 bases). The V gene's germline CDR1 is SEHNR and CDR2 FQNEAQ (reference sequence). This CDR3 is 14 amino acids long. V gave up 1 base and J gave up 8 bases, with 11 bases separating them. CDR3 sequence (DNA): TGTGCCAGCAGCTTAGGGGCAGGACAAGAAAAACTGTTTTTT. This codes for CASSLGAGQEKLFF.

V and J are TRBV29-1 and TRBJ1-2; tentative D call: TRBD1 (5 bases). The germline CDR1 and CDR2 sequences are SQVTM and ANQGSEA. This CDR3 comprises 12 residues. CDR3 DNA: TGCAGTTTCTTAGACAGTGACTATGGCTACACCTTC. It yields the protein CSFLDSDYGYTF. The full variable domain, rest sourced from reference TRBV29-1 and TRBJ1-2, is SAVISQKPSRDICQRGTSLTIQCQVDSQVTMMFWYRQQPGQSLTLIATANQGSEATYESGFVIDKFPISRPNLTFSTLTVSNMSPEDSSIYLCSFLDSDYGYTFGSGTRLTVV.

CDR3 in amino acids: CASSIRTGDYEQYF. In nucleotides, the CDR3 is TGTGCCAGCAGTATTCGGACAGGGGACTACGAGCAGTACTTC. V is TRBV6-6 and J is TRBJ2-7; the match to TRBD1 covers 9 bases. The CDR3 length is 14 residues. CDR1 is MNHNY and CDR2 is SVGAGI in the germline V gene (reference sequence). Trimming cost V 5 bases and J 3 bases; bases outside gene matches: 5.

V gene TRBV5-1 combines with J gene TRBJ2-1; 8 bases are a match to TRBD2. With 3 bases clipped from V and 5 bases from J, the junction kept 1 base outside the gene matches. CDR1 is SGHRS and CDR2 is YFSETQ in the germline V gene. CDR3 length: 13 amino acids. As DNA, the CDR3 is TGCGCCAGCAGCTCGGGGGGGAACAATGAGCAGTTCTTC. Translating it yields CASSSGGNNEQFF.